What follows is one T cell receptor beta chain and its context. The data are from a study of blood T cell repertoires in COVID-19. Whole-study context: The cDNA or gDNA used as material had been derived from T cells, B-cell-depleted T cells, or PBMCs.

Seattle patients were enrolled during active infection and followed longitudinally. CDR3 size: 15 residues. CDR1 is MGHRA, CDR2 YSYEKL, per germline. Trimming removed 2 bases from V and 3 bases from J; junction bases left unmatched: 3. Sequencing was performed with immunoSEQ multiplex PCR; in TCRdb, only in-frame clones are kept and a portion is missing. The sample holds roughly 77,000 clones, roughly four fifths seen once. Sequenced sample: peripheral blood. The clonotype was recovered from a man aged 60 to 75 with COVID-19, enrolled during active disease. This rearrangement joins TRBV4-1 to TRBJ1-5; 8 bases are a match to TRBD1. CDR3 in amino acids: CASSQRTGFNQPQHF. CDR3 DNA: TGCGCCAGCAGCCAACGGACAGGGTTCAATCAGCCCCAGCATTTT.